The entry below gives a single T cell receptor (beta chain) sequence along with its context. The antigen this receptor binds is unknown. Within one base of it there is no much larger clone, and no base qualities were kept. The immunoSEQ Assay, a bias-controlled multiplex PCR, was used to amplify TCRbeta CDR3 regions from genomic DNA. The authors' analysis ran thus. Within the assay, amplification of reference gene primers was used to estimate how many nucleated cells each sample contained. To quantify the absolute abundance of each unique TCRbeta CDR3 rearrangement, sequence reads were collapsed and filtered. For each sample, productive Simpson clonality was calculated as the square root of Simpson's diversity index across productive rearrangements. The table was pulled from immuneACCESS by TCRdb, which kept in-frame rearrangements only. Such tables lose some clones; where checked, under half of the loss comes from unresolved V genes, and the rest has no known cause. V, J and clone size are taken as reported in that table, and D and trimming were inferred from the DNA itself. The sample table lists 280,000 or so clones, about 90% of them with a count of one. The ten largest clones capture roughly 1.5% of the sample.

As encoded in the germline V gene, CDR1 is SGHAT while CDR2 is FQNNGV. The CDR3 covers 16 residues, taking in both the cysteine and the phenylalanine. The sequence is cut down to CDR3 DNA, 48 bases in frame from base 1. For this chain, trimming is 5 bases at the V end and 3 bases at the J end, and the number of junction bases without a gene match is 10. The data belong to a study of blood T cell repertoires in COVID-19 (dated by TCRdb to the early 2020s). A note on the overall study: Samples covering the acute and convalescent phases of COVID-19 were provided by collaborators in the United States, Italy and Spain. Deeply sampled blood TCRbeta repertoires from subjects exposed to, actively infected with, or recovered from COVID-19 were included in the dataset. The samples were drawn from two sources: the first 160 participants of the ongoing ImmuneRACE study, and 1,254 subjects contributed by 6 global collaborators. The prospective study material was composed of cDNA or gDNA derived from T cells, B-cell-depleted T cells, or PBMCs. A freely available public database, intended as a resource for researchers studying the immune response to SARS-CoV-2, is where the repertoires were released. Where HLA class I and class II types were available, the types were taken from metadata supplied by the sample provider, not from assay-based typing. The sample metadata nearly always contained a de-identified subject ID, COVID-19 status, age in years and sex. On the study overall, not on this receptor specifically: The quantity of clinical and demographic metadata differed by source and by participant and was supplied without curation.

Participants in the prospective study were enrolled through a virtual design, were aged roughly 18 to 95 years, and lived in under 25 United States geographic areas. Cohort assignment in the prospective study relied on participant-reported clinical history from a screening survey and a study questionnaire. In the prospective study, whole blood, serum and a nasopharyngeal or oropharyngeal swab were collected from each participant by mobile phlebotomists. Participants in the prospective study had the option to provide additional blood draws and questionnaires over an approximately two-month period. Before DNA extraction, prospective study blood samples were shipped either frozen or at room temperature.

The TCR comes from a woman aged 18-29 years with acute COVID-19. The source material was PBMCs or T cells enriched from blood (not recorded which). The V and J segments used are TRBV11-2 and TRBJ2-1, with 7 junctional bases fitting TRBD1. CDR3 loop: CASSPRVSGGYNEQFF. The DNA sequence follows: TGTGCCAGCAGCCCCCGTGTGTCAGGGGGCTACAATGAGCAGTTCTTC.